These 2 T cell receptor beta chains were sequenced from one sample in a study of shared clonotypes between healthy human individuals. TCRdb keeps only in-frame clones here, not all; method: immunoSEQ multiplex PCR. The profile shows about 2 million clones, about 95% of them singletons. Naive-designated CD8 cells lacked CD45RO, were positively enriched for CCR7, and omitted terminally differentiated effector memory CD45RA+ cells. Sequenced input: naive CD8+ T cells sorted from blood. The receptors derive from a man between 18 and 29 years old in good health.

As for this clone: This sample includes further DNA sequences coding for the same CDR3. The chain joins TRBV28 to TRBJ1-5; D may be TRBD1 (6 bases). Trimming pared 5 bases from V and 2 bases from J, leaving 16 bases between. CDR1 is MDHEN, CDR2 SYDVKM, per germline. This CDR3 spans 16 amino acids. The CDR3 DNA reads TGTGCCAGCAGTCCTCGGACAGTCCTTGGCAATCAGCCCCAGCATTTT. Translated, it gives CASSPRTVLGNQPQHF. The full variable domain, its missing parts supplied by reference TRBV28 and TRBJ1-5, is DVKVTQSSRYLVKRTGEKVFLECVQDMDHENMFWYRQDPGLGLRLIYFSYDVKMKEKGDIPEGYSVSREKKERFSLILESASTNQTSMYLCASSPRTVLGNQPQHFGDGTRLSIL.

This rearrangement joins TRBV2 to TRBJ2-1; TRBD1 is a possible D gene (6 bases). This CDR3 has 12 residues. The germline CDR1 and CDR2 sequences are SNHLY and FYNNEI. V was pared by 6 bases and J by 6 bases, with 9 bases between. DNA for the CDR3: TGTGCCAGCAGGACAGGCCCCAATGAGCAGTTCTTC. Amino acids: CASRTGPNEQFF.